The 2 T cell receptor beta chains below were found in one sample sequenced in a study of neurological immune-mediated disorders. TCRdb re-analysed the 5' RACE reads in MiXCR, keeping a single row per CDR3 protein. The top ten hold 6% to 8% of the sample, which has under 70,000 distinct CDR3 sequences, 3% to 4% seen once. The specimen sequenced was PBMCs. These receptors all come from a woman aged 55-69 years with multiple sclerosis.

This clonotype was seen only a few times. The chain uses TRBV24-1 and TRBJ2-1; D perhaps matches TRBD2 (5 bases). Germline V gives CDR1 KGHDR, CDR2 SFDVKD. The CDR3 loop spans 13 amino acids. V was cut by 4 bases and J by 10 bases, with 13 bases left in between. CDR3 DNA: TGTGCCACCAGTGAACTAACTAGAATCGAGCAGTTCTTC. The encoded protein is CATSELTRIEQFF.

This clonotype was detected many times. CDR3 bases: TGCAGTGCTGGCGAAAGCGGGAGGATGAGGGAGCAGTACTTC. Its translation: CSAGESGRMREQYF. The chain combines TRBV20-1 with TRBJ2-7, with 9 bases aligning to TRBD2. From germline, CDR1 is DFQATT and CDR2 SNEGSKA (reference sequence). The V and J ends lost 5 bases and 7 bases, in that order; junction bases with no gene match: 12. This CDR3 contains 14 residues.